The 13 T cell receptor beta chains below all came from one sample that was sequenced in a study of blood T cell repertoires in COVID-19. TCRdb's table, derived via immunoSEQ multiplex PCR, lists solely in-frame clones and lacks some. There are 250,000 to 400,000 clones in the sample; roughly 88% occur only once, and roughly 2.9% lies in the top ten. Specimen: peripheral blood. The origin of the receptors is a woman aged 30 to 39 with COVID-19, enrolled during active disease.

The chain employs TRBV7-6 and TRBJ1-2; TRBD1 matches at 12 bases. Trimming at V came to 5 bases and at J to 2 bases, leaving 12 bases not matched to a gene. The CDR3 length is 18 residues. The germline CDR1 and CDR2 sequences are SGHVS and FNYEAQ. The CDR3 is CASSQTTGTGGANYGYTF. The CDR3 bases are TGTGCCAGCAGCCAAACAACCGGGACAGGGGGCGCAAACTATGGCTACACCTTC. The full variable domain, completed using reference TRBV7-6 and TRBJ1-2, is GAGVSQSPRYKVTKRGQDVALRCDPISGHVSLYWYRQALGQGPEFLTYFNYEAQQDKSGLPNDRFSAERPEGSISTLTIQRTEQRDSAMYRCASSQTTGTGGANYGYTFGSGTRLTVV.

This chain links TRBV2 with TRBJ2-5; no clear D gene. CDR1 and CDR2 from the germline V gene are SNHLY and FYNNEI. Trimming stripped 2 bases from V and 1 base from J, with 14 bases between. This CDR3 contains 16 residues. CDR3 DNA: TGTGCCAGCAGTGAAATGCGCGGAGCTAGCCAAGAGACCCAGTACTTC. Its translation is CASSEMRGASQETQYF.

The rearrangement joins TRBV28 to TRBJ2-5; 8 nucleotides match TRBD1. CDR1 MDHEN and CDR2 SYDVKM come from the germline V gene. The ends lost 5 bases at V and 3 bases at J; junction bases unmatched: 8. This CDR3 spans 15 amino acids. The CDR3 nucleotides read TGTGCCAGCAGTACCCGGACAGGGAAGAAAGAGACCCAGTACTTC. Amino acid sequence: CASSTRTGKKETQYF.

V gene TRBV10-3 combines with J gene TRBJ2-4; TRBD1 is a possible D gene (5 bases). Trimming took 0 bases from V and 6 from J, leaving 9 bases between them. Per germline, CDR1 ENHRY and CDR2 SYGVKD. This CDR3 has 14 amino acids. The CDR3 nucleotides are TGTGCCATCAGTGAGTCTACAGGTACAAACATTCAGTACTTC. Its translation: CAISESTGTNIQYF.

The CDR3 DNA reads as TGCAGCGTGGGGGTTACAGGGGTAACAGTTAATGAAAAACTGTTTTTT. Its protein product is CSVGVTGVTVNEKLFF. This chain links TRBV29-1 with TRBJ1-4, with 7 bases lining up with TRBD1. The CDR3 is 16 amino acids. CDR1 and CDR2 from the germline V gene are SQVTM and ANQGSEA. The ends lost 6 bases at V and 4 bases at J; junction bases unmatched: 14. The variable domain in full, completed from reference TRBV29-1 and TRBJ1-4, reads SAVISQKPSRDICQRGTSLTIQCQVDSQVTMMFWYRQQPGQSLTLIATANQGSEATYESGFVIDKFPISRPNLTFSTLTVSNMSPEDSSIYLCSVGVTGVTVNEKLFFGSGTQLSVL.

In this sample, this clone turned up once. The chain employs TRBV19 and TRBJ1-2; 7 nucleotides match TRBD1. This CDR3 is 15 amino acids long. Germline trimming cut 5 bases from V and 3 bases from J; bases unmatched to any gene: 9. Germline CDR1 is LNHDA and CDR2 is SQIVND (reference sequence). Here the CDR3 reads CASSPAGGEDYGYTF. In DNA, the CDR3 is TGTGCCAGTAGTCCCGCAGGGGGTGAGGACTATGGCTACACCTTC.

This clone appeared a few times. This chain uses TRBV5-6 with TRBJ2-7; 15 bases line up with TRBD2. From germline, CDR1 is SGHDT and CDR2 YYEEEE. With V trimmed by 4 bases and J by 5 bases, 7 bases remained unmatched. The CDR3 runs to 16 residues. The CDR3 protein is CASSPGTSGRLDEQYF. The CDR3 DNA reads as TGTGCCAGCAGCCCCGGGACTAGCGGGAGGCTAGACGAGCAGTACTTC.

This clone occurred a few times. The sample contains more than one DNA sequence encoding this CDR3. The V call is TRBV12-3 or TRBV12-4, the J call TRBJ1-2; tentative D call: TRBD1 (6 bases). The CDR3 totals 12 residues. V shed 6 bases and J shed 2 bases, with 7 bases lying between them. CDR3 DNA: TGTGCCAGCAGCACAGGGAACTATGGCTACACCTTC. It yields the protein CASSTGNYGYTF.

The V gene is TRBV29-1, the J gene TRBJ2-4; D perhaps matches TRBD1 (5 bases). Trimming left V 4 bases short and J 16 bases short, with 17 bases between. CDR1 and CDR2 from the germline V gene are SQVTM and ANQGSEA. The CDR3 has 11 residues. The CDR3 protein is CSVVGFQGTYF. The CDR3 DNA is TGCAGCGTTGTAGGTTTTCAGGGCACCTACTTC.

There are a few counts of this clone. The chain employs TRBV6-2 or TRBV6-3 and TRBJ2-1; 13 nucleotides agree with TRBD2. CDR1 MNHEY and CDR2 SVGEGT come from the germline V gene. With V trimmed by 5 bases and J by 4 bases, 5 bases remained unmatched. The CDR3 length is 16 residues. Here the CDR3 reads CASSQLAGGLYNEQFF. DNA of the CDR3: TGTGCCAGCAGTCAACTAGCGGGAGGGCTTTACAATGAGCAGTTCTTC.

This chain links TRBV5-8 with TRBJ1-1; maybe TRBD1 (5 bases). Trimming removed 4 bases from V and 3 bases from J, with 10 bases in between. The germline CDR1 and CDR2 sequences are SGHTS and YDEGEE. The CDR3 sequence is 13 residues long. The CDR3 DNA reads as TGTGCCAGCAGCCCGGGGACTTACACTGAAGCTTTCTTT. As protein: CASSPGTYTEAFF.

This sequence joins TRBV24-1 and TRBJ2-3, with 10 positions matching TRBD2. This CDR3 has 14 residues. V gave up 5 bases and J gave up 6 bases; unmatched junction bases: 4. The germline V gene encodes CDR1 KGHDR and CDR2 SFDVKD. The CDR3 loop reads CATSGLAGVDTQYF. For the CDR3, the DNA is TGTGCCACCAGTGGTCTAGCGGGAGTGGATACGCAGTATTTT.

The gene calls are TRBV12-5 and TRBJ1-2; no clear D gene. Germline V gene sequence: CDR1 LGHNT, CDR2 FRNRAP. The CDR3 is 14 residues long. Trimming cost V 4 bases and J 7 bases, with 16 bases left between them. This CDR3 is CASGYSGESGGYTF. CDR3 sequence (DNA): TGTGCTAGTGGTTATTCCGGGGAGTCGGGTGGCTACACCTTC.